These 6 T cell receptor beta chains were sequenced from one sample in a study of human T cells and chemical hapten exposure. One entry per CDR3 protein results from TCRdb running MiXCR on the RACE reads. The sample has roughly 380,000 distinct CDR3 sequences, 4.5% to 6% seen once; the top ten hold 2.6%. Time point noted: pre-sensitization, week 0. Treatment reported: therapeutic diphenylcyclopropenone sensitization with weekly scalp DPC. The specimen was whole blood, collected in connection with sensitization to the hapten diphenylcyclopropenone (DPC). These receptors were taken from a woman aged 45-65 years with alopecia areata. Some clones in this sample may be carry-over from other donors' samples.

This clonotype was detected many times. This sequence joins TRBV7-2 and TRBJ2-3; 7 bases fit TRBD1. J was trimmed by 4 bases and V by 4 bases; bases with no gene match: 5. The CDR3 totals 14 residues. Looked up from germline, CDR1 is SGHTA and CDR2 is FQGNSA. CDR3 in amino acids: CASSSDRDSDTQYF. In nucleotides, the CDR3 is TGTGCCAGCAGCTCTGACAGGGATTCAGATACGCAGTATTTT.

This chain uses TRBV24-1 with TRBJ2-1; 10 nucleotides agree with TRBD1. This CDR3 spans 13 amino acids. CDR1 and CDR2 from the germline V gene are KGHDR and SFDVKD. The trim removed 5 bases at V and 15 bases at J, leaving 9 bases unmatched. This CDR3 reads CATSAPPGQGLFF. The CDR3 nucleotides read TGTGCCACCAGTGCCCCTCCGGGACAGGGGTTGTTCTTC.

In its sample, this clonotype was seen a few times. The chain combines TRBV20-1 with TRBJ2-1; tentative D call: TRBD2 (5 bases). CDR3 size: 15 residues. The V gene lost 3 bases and the J gene lost 0 bases, with 12 bases spanning the gap. Germline V CDR1 and CDR2: DFQATT, SNEGSKA (reference sequence). This CDR3 is CSASRTGSSYNEQFF. DNA of the CDR3: TGCAGTGCTAGTCGGACGGGGAGCTCCTACAATGAGCAGTTCTTC.

In its sample, this clonotype was seen a few times. This CDR3 is CASSPGQGAGTDTQYF. The CDR3 DNA follows: TGTGCCAGCAGCCCAGGACAGGGGGCGGGCACAGATACGCAGTATTTT. V is TRBV7-8 and J is TRBJ2-3; 11 bases are a match to TRBD1. This CDR3 has 16 amino acids. V lost 5 bases and J lost 1; bases outside the gene matches: 5. Germline CDR1 and CDR2: SGHVS and FQNEAQ.

This clonotype was seen only a few times. The V and J genes are TRBV3-1 and TRBJ1-1, with 8 bases identical to TRBD1. The CDR3 contains 15 residues. J was trimmed by 5 bases and V by 7 bases; bases with no gene match: 12. Germline V CDR1 and CDR2: LGHDT, YNNKEL (reference sequence). This CDR3 is CASILTQGARTEAFF. In nucleotides, the CDR3 is TGTGCCAGCATACTAACTCAGGGGGCAAGGACTGAAGCTTTCTTT.

Regarding this clonotype: A much larger clone lies a single base off, so this may be a read error. V gene TRBV5-4 combines with J gene TRBJ2-3, with unresolved D. V was shortened by 3 bases and J by 2 bases, with 4 bases between the two germline ends. The CDR3 length is 12 residues. Germline V lookup: CDR1 SGHNT, CDR2 YYREEE (reference sequence). CDR3 sequence: CASSYNTDTQYF. As DNA, the CDR3 is TGTGCCAGCAGCTACAACACAGATACGCAGTATTTT.